These 23 T cell receptor beta chains were sequenced from one sample in a study of T cells after yellow fever vaccination. MiXCR was run by TCRdb on the 5' RACE reads, yielding one entry per CDR3 protein. Here the sample spans under 350,000 distinct CDR3 sequences, approximately 4% being singletons. Source: PBMCs, taken 5 days after the yellow fever booster vaccination. The receptors were gathered from a man between 18 and 35 years old who received the YFV17D yellow fever vaccine.

A note on this clonotype: Possible read error: a much larger clone is one base away. The chain links TRBV7-2 to TRBJ2-4, with TRBD2 matching 9 bases. Germline CDR1 and CDR2: SGHTA and FQGNSA. V lost 5 bases, J lost 1 base, and 15 bases stayed unmatched. This CDR3 has 19 amino acids. The CDR3 coding sequence is TGTGCCAGCAGCCACGGGTTGTATAGCGGGGGCCTTGCCAAAAACATTCAGTACTTC. As protein: CASSHGLYSGGLAKNIQYF.

This clonotype was detected many times. The chain couples TRBV7-8 to TRBJ2-5, with 15 bases matching TRBD2. CDR3 length: 14 residues. Germline CDR1 is SGHVS and CDR2 is FQNEAQ. Unmatched junction bases numbered 4, after V lost 2 bases and J lost 12 bases. CDR3 in DNA: TGTGCCAGCAGCTTACGCAGGACTAGCGGGGGGGAGTACTTC. This codes for CASSLRRTSGGEYF.

This clonotype was detected only a few times. The chain is built from TRBV12-3 or TRBV12-4 and TRBJ2-5; 7 bases map to TRBD2. The CDR3 loop spans 15 amino acids. With 2 bases clipped from V and 5 bases from J, the junction kept 8 bases outside the gene matches. The CDR3 region has the DNA TGTGCCAGCAGTTTACGCCCCGGGGGAGGGGAGACCCAGTACTTC. It codes for CASSLRPGGGETQYF.

This chain joins TRBV5-5 and TRBJ2-1; 8 bases line up with TRBD1. The CDR3 is 13 residues long. Germline V gives CDR1 SGHKS, CDR2 YYEKEE (reference sequence). Losses at the gene ends were 5 bases for V and 8 bases for J; bases not matched to a gene: 6. CDR3 nucleotides: TGTGCCAGCAGGGACAGGGTAATTGATGAGCAGTTCTTC. It translates to CASRDRVIDEQFF.

This clonotype showed up many times. This chain joins TRBV24-1 and TRBJ2-3; D assignment may be TRBD1 or TRBD2 (5 bases each). The CDR3 runs to 16 residues. V was clipped by 5 bases and J by 2 bases, with 16 bases between them. The germline V gene has CDR1 KGHDR and CDR2 SFDVKD. CDR3 loop: CATSGGRGPTTDTQYF. The CDR3 DNA sequence: TGTGCCACCAGTGGAGGTCGGGGACCGACCACAGATACGCAGTATTTT.

This clonotype was seen at least ten times. This chain joins TRBV4-3 and TRBJ2-1, with 7 bases aligning to TRBD2. Germline CDR1 LGHNA, CDR2 YSLEER. The ends lost 0 bases at V and 0 bases at J; junction bases unmatched: 2. CDR3 length: 16 residues. The CDR3 DNA is TGCGCCAGCAGCCAAGATTGGACTAGCTCCTACAATGAGCAGTTCTTC. This gives the protein CASSQDWTSSYNEQFF.

This clonotype showed up many times. V gene TRBV5-1 combines with J gene TRBJ2-3; no clear D. Trimming cost V 1 base and J 0 bases, with 9 bases left between them. Germline V gene sequence: CDR1 SGHRS, CDR2 YFSETQ. CDR3 size: 15 residues. CDR3 nucleotide sequence: TGCGCCAGCAGCTTGTCGGGCGGTAGCACAGATACGCAGTATTTT. It translates to CASSLSGGSTDTQYF.

This clonotype was counted only a few times. This chain connects TRBV7-9 to TRBJ2-1; 7 bases fit TRBD2. The CDR3 has 18 amino acids. Germline V gene data show CDR1 as SEHNR and CDR2 as FQNEAQ (reference sequence). V lost 6 bases, J lost 1 base, and 15 bases stayed unmatched. CDR3 region: CASRGMGGEPKSYNEQFF. CDR3 DNA: TGTGCCAGCAGGGGAATGGGGGGGGAACCTAAATCCTACAATGAGCAGTTCTTC.

This clonotype occurred a few times. The chain combines TRBV5-6 with TRBJ1-1; weak D call: TRBD1 (5 bases). V was trimmed by 0 bases and J by 3 bases, leaving 18 bases between them. Per the germline V gene, CDR1 is SGHDT and CDR2 is YYEEEE. There are 17 residues in the CDR3. The chain's CDR3 is CASSLAYRGRGDTEAFF. CDR3 sequence (DNA): TGTGCCAGCAGCTTGGCCTATAGGGGCCGGGGGGACACTGAAGCTTTCTTT.

At least ten counts were recorded for this clonotype. The chain carries TRBV5-1 and TRBJ1-1; TRBD1 is a possible D gene (5 bases). The germline CDR1 and CDR2 sequences are SGHRS and YFSETQ. Trimming took 0 bases from V and 1 from J, leaving 16 bases between them. The CDR3 contains 17 residues. The CDR3 DNA is TGCGCCAGCAGCTTGGAATCCCCGGGACTCCAGAACACTGAAGCTTTCTTT. Translated: CASSLESPGLQNTEAFF.

This clonotype was detected many times. V and J are TRBV29-1 and TRBJ1-2; no firm D call. CDR3 size: 11 residues. Germline V lookup: CDR1 SQVTM, CDR2 ANQGSEA. The germline V and J ends were trimmed by 4 bases and 5 bases, with 8 bases remaining between them. CDR3 bases: TGCAGCGTTGTCCGGGCGTATGGCTACACCTTC. It translates to CSVVRAYGYTF.

The CDR3 coding sequence is TGCAGTGCCAGACCCATCCTCGGTCTTTATGGCTACACCTTC. Protein: CSARPILGLYGYTF. The chain combines TRBV20-1 with TRBJ1-2, with unresolved D. The germline V gene encodes CDR1 DFQATT and CDR2 SNEGSKA (reference sequence). The CDR3 extends over 14 amino acids. The V end lost 6 bases, the J end lost 5 bases, and 19 bases lay between the germline ends.

The chain carries TRBV7-2 and TRBJ2-5; tentative D call: TRBD2 (5 bases). The ends were cut back, 1 base at V and 5 bases at J, with 11 bases in the middle. The V gene's germline CDR1 is SGHTA and CDR2 FQGNSA. CDR3 size: 14 residues. The CDR3 nucleotides are TGTGCCAGCAGCTTAGAATGGGGAGATGAGACCCAGTACTTC. Its translation is CASSLEWGDETQYF.

Only a few counts were recorded for this clonotype. The V and J genes are TRBV2 and TRBJ1-2; D call uncertain. V was trimmed by 3 bases and J by 3 bases, leaving 14 bases between them. The CDR3 consists of 15 residues. The germline CDR1 and CDR2 sequences are SNHLY and FYNNEI. In nucleotides, the CDR3 is TGTGCCAGCAGTGAGCGGATCCGAAACTACTATGGCTACACCTTC. Encoded protein: CASSERIRNYYGYTF.

V and J are TRBV5-1 and TRBJ2-3; 9 bases fit TRBD2. Germline V lookup: CDR1 SGHRS, CDR2 YFSETQ. The CDR3 loop spans 14 amino acids. Trimming cost V 1 base and J 6 bases; bases outside gene matches: 3. In DNA form, the CDR3 reads TGCGCCAGCAGCTTGCAGCGGGGGGAGGATACGCAGTATTTT. Its translation is CASSLQRGEDTQYF. Variable domain in full (rest from reference TRBV5-1 and TRBJ2-3): KAGVTQTPRYLIKTRGQQVTLSCSPISGHRSVSWYQQTPGQGLQFLFEYFSETQRNKGNFPGRFSGRQFSNSRSEMNVSTLELGDSALYLCASSLQRGEDTQYFGPGTRLTVL.

This clonotype has only a few counts. The V gene is TRBV28, the J gene TRBJ2-3; D is undetermined. Trimming shortened V by 8 bases and J by 0 bases, and 6 bases separated the two germline ends. The CDR3 spans 12 residues. Germline lookup yields CDR1 MDHEN and CDR2 SYDVKM. The CDR3 DNA is TGTGCCAGCGAGGACAGCACAGATACGCAGTATTTT. This sequence encodes CASEDSTDTQYF. Full variable domain (rest looked up from reference TRBV28 and TRBJ2-3): DVKVTQSSRYLVKRTGEKVFLECVQDMDHENMFWYRQDPGLGLRLIYFSYDVKMKEKGDIPEGYSVSREKKERFSLILESASTNQTSMYLCASEDSTDTQYFGPGTRLTVL.

This clonotype has a handful of counts. The CDR3 coding sequence is TGTGCCAGCAGTTTACCCGGGACCCGACGAAACACCATATATTTT. Translation gives CASSLPGTRRNTIYF. The rearrangement joins TRBV28 to TRBJ1-3, with a tentative D call TRBD1 (5 bases). This CDR3 comprises 15 residues. Germline V gene lookup returns CDR1 MDHEN and CDR2 SYDVKM. Trimming left V 2 bases short and J 5 bases short, with 13 bases between.

The chain recombines TRBV19 with TRBJ2-6, with D possibly matching TRBD1 (5 bases). Trimming cost V 2 bases and J 2 bases, with 7 bases left between them. CDR1 is LNHDA, CDR2 SQIVND, per germline (reference sequence). The CDR3 extends over 15 amino acids. CDR3 protein: CASSISGTGANVLTF. CDR3 DNA sequence: TGTGCCAGTAGTATATCAGGGACTGGGGCCAACGTCCTGACTTTC.

This clonotype has a count of ten or more. The CDR3 region is CAIPEKLFF. For the CDR3, the DNA is TGTGCCATCCCGGAAAAACTGTTTTTT. The V gene is TRBV10-3, the J gene TRBJ1-4, with D unclear. The V gene lost 8 bases and the J gene lost 8 bases, with 3 bases spanning the gap. Per the germline V gene, CDR1 is ENHRY and CDR2 is SYGVKD. CDR3 length: 9 amino acids.

CDR3 region: CASSPLRPATNEKLFF. Here the CDR3 DNA reads TGTGCCAGCTCACCATTGAGACCTGCAACTAATGAAAAACTGTTTTTT. The V call is TRBV18, the J call TRBJ1-4; D call uncertain. Trimming stripped 2 bases from V and 0 bases from J, with 10 bases between. CDR1 is KGHSH and CDR2 is LQKENI in the germline V gene. This CDR3 spans 16 amino acids. The complete variable domain, with remaining parts taken from reference TRBV18 and TRBJ1-4, reads NAGVMQNPRHLVRRRGQEARLRCSPMKGHSHVYWYRQLPEEGLKFMVYLQKENIIDESGMPKERFSAEFPKEGPSILRIQQVVRGDSAAYFCASSPLRPATNEKLFFGSGTQLSVL.

This clonotype was found a few times. The chain joins TRBV15 to TRBJ2-1; D remains ambiguous. V shed 1 base and J shed 7 bases, with 11 bases lying between them. From germline, CDR1 is LNHNV and CDR2 YYDKDF (reference sequence). The CDR3 is 14 amino acids. The CDR3 DNA sequence: TGTGCCACCAGCAGAGCATTACAGCAAAATGAGCAGTTCTTC. It specifies CATSRALQQNEQFF.

The table lists this clonotype with a few counts. CDR3 residues: CASTDRLSPSYEQYV. The DNA for the CDR3 is TGTGCCAGCACCGACAGGCTGTCACCCTCCTACGAGCAGTACGTC. The rearrangement uses TRBV6-6 and TRBJ2-7; TRBD1 might be the D (6 bases). The CDR3 runs 15 residues. Trimming pared 7 bases from V and 0 bases from J, leaving 16 bases between. CDR1 and CDR2 from the germline V gene are MNHNY and SVGAGI (reference sequence).

In this sample, this clonotype turned up a few times. The chain has TRBV19 and TRBJ2-1; TRBD2 matches 9 bases. The CDR3 loop spans 17 amino acids. Per germline, CDR1 LNHDA and CDR2 SQIVND (reference sequence). Germline trimming cut 3 bases from V and 0 bases from J; bases unmatched to any gene: 6. The CDR3 coding sequence is TGTGCCAGTAGTATGACCCAGCGGGGGGACTCCTACAATGAGCAGTTCTTC. Encoded protein: CASSMTQRGDSYNEQFF.